The 19 T cell receptor beta chains below all came from one sample that was sequenced in a study of cytomegalovirus exposure and HLA in healthy donors. Researchers ran the PCR with 60 Vbeta and 13 Jbeta primers. Sequencing used immunoSEQ multiplex PCR; TCRdb keeps in-frame clones, though not all of them. The data hold 100,000 to 150,000 clones, with around nine tenths observed a single time. Specimen: PBMCs. All receptors come from a woman aged 25 to 39 in good health and CMV-seronegative.

V gene TRBV14 combines with J gene TRBJ2-5, with D uncertain. CDR3 size: 14 residues. CDR1 is SGHDN and CDR2 is FVKESK in the germline V gene. V lost 4 bases, J lost 7 bases, and 16 bases lay in between. The CDR3 spells CASSPWAASGTQYF. CDR3 sequence (DNA): TGTGCCAGCAGCCCCTGGGCCGCGTCTGGGACCCAGTACTTC.

The chain joins TRBV19 to TRBJ2-1; TRBD2 matches 11 bases. The CDR3 covers 15 residues. Germline V gene data show CDR1 as LNHDA and CDR2 as SQIVND (reference sequence). V lost 6 bases to trimming and J lost 2 bases; unmatched junction nucleotides: 3. CDR3 in DNA: TGTGCCAGTAGCTGGACTAGCGGGCCCTACAATGAGCAGTTCTTC. Translating it yields CASSWTSGPYNEQFF. Full variable domain (missing parts from reference TRBV19 and TRBJ2-1): DGGITQSPKYLFRKEGQNVTLSCEQNLNHDAMYWYRQDPGQGLRLIYYSQIVNDFQKGDIAEGYSVSREKKESFPLTVTSAQKNPTAFYLCASSWTSGPYNEQFFGPGTRLTVL.

This CDR3 reads CASSRAGNYEQYF. In nucleotides, the CDR3 is TGTGCCAGCAGTAGGGCGGGTAACTACGAGCAGTACTTC. The chain joins TRBV2 to TRBJ2-7, with D possibly matching TRBD2 (5 bases). Germline loops: CDR1 SNHLY, CDR2 FYNNEI. This CDR3 region has 13 residues. With 5 bases removed from V and 3 bases from J, the gap between germline ends came to 11 bases.

The genes are TRBV6-4 and TRBJ2-5; the D gene is possibly TRBD2 (5 bases). Trimming cost V 6 bases and J 5 bases, with 13 bases left between them. The germline V gene encodes CDR1 MRHNA and CDR2 SNTAGT. This CDR3 region has 13 residues. For the CDR3, the DNA is TGTGCCAGCAGAACTAGTGGCGAGGAGACCCAGTACTTC. As protein: CASRTSGEETQYF.

J is TRBJ2-5 and V is TRBV7-9; weak D call: TRBD1 (6 bases). Trimming removed 5 bases from V and 4 bases from J, with 14 bases in between. CDR1 and CDR2 from the germline V gene are SEHNR and FQNEAQ (reference sequence). The CDR3 runs 14 residues. The CDR3 protein is CASSPRGEVETQYF. The CDR3 bases are TGTGCCAGCAGCCCCAGGGGCGAGGTAGAGACCCAGTACTTC.

The count of this clone is one. The V gene is TRBV10-3, the J gene TRBJ2-3; perhaps TRBD2 as D (6 bases). The CDR3 extends over 13 amino acids. Germline-derived CDR1 and CDR2 are ENHRY and SYGVKD. V lost 10 bases and J 12 bases, leaving 23 bases between the germline ends. The DNA of the CDR3 is TGTGCCACCGAACCCTCAACCGGAGGGGTTCAGTATTTT. Translating gives CATEPSTGGVQYF.

The table lists this clone with a few counts. The chain uses TRBV6-9 and TRBJ2-7; D remains unclear. Germline CDR1 is MNHGY and CDR2 is SVAAGI. There are 12 residues in the CDR3. V was shortened by 2 bases and J by 1 base, with 3 bases between the two germline ends. This CDR3 is CASSYPSYEQYF. The CDR3 coding sequence is TGTGCCAGCAGTTATCCTTCCTACGAGCAGTACTTC.

The chain links TRBV19 to TRBJ1-1; D is unclear. V was trimmed by 7 bases and J by 0 bases, leaving 15 bases between them. Germline CDR1 is LNHDA and CDR2 is SQIVND (reference sequence). The CDR3 has 15 residues. The CDR3 protein is CASKTAFSLNTEAFF. The DNA of the CDR3 is TGTGCCAGTAAGACTGCGTTCTCTTTGAACACTGAAGCTTTCTTT.

The V gene is TRBV6-6, the J gene TRBJ2-7, with D uncertain. V lost 2 bases to trimming and J lost 0 bases, with 8 bases between them. Germline CDR1 reads MNHNY; CDR2 reads SVGAGI (reference sequence). This CDR3 has 14 amino acids. Here the CDR3 reads CASSYAPSSYEQYF. CDR3 bases: TGTGCCAGCAGTTACGCACCTAGCTCCTACGAGCAGTACTTC.

The V and J genes are TRBV19 and TRBJ1-4; D is unclear. This CDR3 has 17 residues. In germline, CDR1 is LNHDA, CDR2 SQIVND (reference sequence). V shed 4 bases and J shed 0 bases, with 15 bases lying between them. CDR3 in DNA: TGTGCCAGTAGTACCCCTCGTGCGGCAGCAACTAATGAAAAACTGTTTTTT. Amino acid sequence: CASSTPRAAATNEKLFF.

The J gene is TRBJ1-2, the V gene TRBV19; D remains unclear. CDR1 is LNHDA and CDR2 is SQIVND in the germline V gene (reference sequence). The CDR3 is 13 amino acids. V was pared by 10 bases and J by 2 bases, with 14 bases between. CDR3 DNA sequence: TGTGCCACTTCACTGACACCCAACTATGGCTACACCTTC. Translating gives CATSLTPNYGYTF.

This sequence joins TRBV10-3 and TRBJ2-3; 7 positions match TRBD2. Germline V gene data show CDR1 as ENHRY and CDR2 as SYGVKD. CDR3 size: 14 residues. The trim removed 3 bases at V and 4 bases at J, leaving 4 bases unmatched. This chain's CDR3 is CAISDPAGADTQYF. The CDR3 DNA follows: TGTGCCATCAGTGACCCCGCGGGAGCAGATACGCAGTATTTT.

The chain uses TRBV18 and TRBJ2-1; 10 nucleotides match TRBD2. The CDR3 extends over 15 amino acids. Germline trimming cut 3 bases from V and 5 bases from J; bases unmatched to any gene: 4. CDR1 and CDR2 (germline): KGHSH, LQKENI. CDR3 bases: TGTGCCAGCTCACCGCGGCTAGCGGGAGACAATGAGCAGTTCTTC. Encoded protein: CASSPRLAGDNEQFF.

This clone has just one count. V gene TRBV5-6 combines with J gene TRBJ2-5; 9 nucleotides line up with TRBD2. V lost 2 bases to trimming and J lost 9 bases; unmatched junction nucleotides: 11. The CDR3 spans 15 residues. Germline V gene data show CDR1 as SGHDT and CDR2 as YYEEEE. The CDR3 protein is CASSFASGVSGSQYF. CDR3 nucleotides: TGTGCCAGCAGCTTCGCTAGCGGGGTTTCGGGGTCCCAGTACTTC. Full variable domain (remainder filled in from reference TRBV5-6 and TRBJ2-5): DAGVTQSPTHLIKTRGQQVTLRCSPKSGHDTVSWYQQALGQGPQFIFQYYEEEERQRGNFPDRFSGHQFPNYSSELNVNALLLGDSALYLCASSFASGVSGSQYFGPGTRLLVL.

The chain carries TRBV5-1 and TRBJ2-7; a weak D match, TRBD1 (5 bases). CDR3 size: 14 residues. The V and J ends lost 0 bases and 3 bases respectively, with 10 bases between them. Germline loops: CDR1 SGHRS, CDR2 YFSETQ. In DNA form, the CDR3 reads TGCGCCAGCAGCTTGGCCGGCGGACACTACGAGCAGTACTTC. It encodes CASSLAGGHYEQYF.

The rearrangement links TRBV7-2 to TRBJ2-2, with 7 bases aligning to TRBD1. The CDR3 loop spans 15 amino acids. CDR1 and CDR2 from the germline V gene are SGHTA and FQGNSA. The V gene end was trimmed by 3 bases and the J gene end by 4 bases; junction bases not matched to a gene: 5. The CDR3 region has the DNA TGTGCCAGCAGCTTCCAGGCAGGGGGCACCGGGGAGCTGTTTTTT. Residues: CASSFQAGGTGELFF.

Notes on this clone: The junction shows a germline mismatch at one end, possibly a read error. The chain has TRBV7-7 and TRBJ2-5; a weak D match, TRBD2 (5 bases). CDR3 length: 15 residues. Germline values: CDR1 SSHAT, CDR2 FNYEAQ (reference sequence). CDR3 bases: TGTGCTAGCAGCCTATCCGGGCTCACGGGGGAGACCCAGTACTTC. Translation gives CASSLSGLTGETQYF. Full variable domain (missing parts from reference TRBV7-7 and TRBJ2-5): GAGVSQSPRYKVTKRGQDVTLRCDPISSHATLYWYQQALGQGPEFLTYFNYEAQPDKSGLPSDRFSAERPEGSISTLTIQRTEQRDSAMYRCASSLSGLTGETQYFGPGTRLLVL.

The chain uses TRBV7-2 and TRBJ2-7; perhaps TRBD2 as D (6 bases). The V and J ends lost 1 base and 4 bases respectively, with 11 bases between them. CDR3 length equals 14 residues. The germline gives CDR1 SGHTA, CDR2 FQGNSA. The CDR3 loop is CASSLGYGGYEQYF. The CDR3 nucleotides are TGTGCCAGCAGCTTAGGCTACGGGGGTTACGAGCAGTACTTC.

The V gene is TRBV4-2, the J gene TRBJ2-7; 7 nucleotides line up with TRBD2. Trimming removed 4 bases from V and 3 bases from J; junction bases left unmatched: 6. The germline V gene has CDR1 LGHNA and CDR2 YNFKEQ. This CDR3 has 14 residues. CDR3 DNA sequence: TGTGCCAGCAGCCGAACCGGACTAGACTACGAGCAGTACTTC. This gives the protein CASSRTGLDYEQYF.